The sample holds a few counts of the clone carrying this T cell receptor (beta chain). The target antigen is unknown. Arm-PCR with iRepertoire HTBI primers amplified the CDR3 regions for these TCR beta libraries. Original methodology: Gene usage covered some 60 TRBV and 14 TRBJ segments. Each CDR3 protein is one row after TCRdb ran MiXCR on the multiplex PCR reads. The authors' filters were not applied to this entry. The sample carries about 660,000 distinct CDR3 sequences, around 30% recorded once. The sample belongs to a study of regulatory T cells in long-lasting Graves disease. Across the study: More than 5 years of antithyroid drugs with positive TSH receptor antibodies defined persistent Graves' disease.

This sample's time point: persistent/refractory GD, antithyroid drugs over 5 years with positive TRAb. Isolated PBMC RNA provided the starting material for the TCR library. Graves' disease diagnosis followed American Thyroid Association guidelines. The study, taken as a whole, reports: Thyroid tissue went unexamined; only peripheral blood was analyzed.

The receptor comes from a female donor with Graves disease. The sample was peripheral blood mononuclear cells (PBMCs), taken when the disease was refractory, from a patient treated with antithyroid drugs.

The CDR3 reads CASSFEAANYGYTF. The CDR3 DNA reads as TGTGCCAGCAGTTTTGAGGCCGCTAACTATGGCTACACCTTC. The chain has TRBV28 and TRBJ1-2; unclear D gene. CDR3 length: 14 amino acids. Trimming stripped 3 bases from V and 0 bases from J, with 8 bases between. CDR1 MDHEN and CDR2 SYDVKM come from the germline V gene.